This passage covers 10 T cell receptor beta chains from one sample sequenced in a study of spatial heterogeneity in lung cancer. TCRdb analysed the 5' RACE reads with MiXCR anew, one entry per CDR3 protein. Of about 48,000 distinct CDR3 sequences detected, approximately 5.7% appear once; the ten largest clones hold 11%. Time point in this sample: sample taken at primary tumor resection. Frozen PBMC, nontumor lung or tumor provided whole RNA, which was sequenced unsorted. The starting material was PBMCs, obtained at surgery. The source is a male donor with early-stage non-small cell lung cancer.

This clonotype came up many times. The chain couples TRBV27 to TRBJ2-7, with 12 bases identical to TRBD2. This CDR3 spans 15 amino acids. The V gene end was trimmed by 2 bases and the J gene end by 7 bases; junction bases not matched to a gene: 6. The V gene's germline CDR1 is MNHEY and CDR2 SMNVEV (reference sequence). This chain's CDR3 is CASSLELAGGREQYF. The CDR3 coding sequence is TGTGCCAGCAGTTTAGAACTAGCGGGAGGAAGGGAGCAGTACTTC.

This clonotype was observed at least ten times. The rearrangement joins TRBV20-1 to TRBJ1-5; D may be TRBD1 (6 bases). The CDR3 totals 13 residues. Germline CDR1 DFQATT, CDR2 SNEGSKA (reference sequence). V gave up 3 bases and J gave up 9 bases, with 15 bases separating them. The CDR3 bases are TGCAGTGCTAGGAACAGGGTGACATCGCCCCAGCATTTT. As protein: CSARNRVTSPQHF.

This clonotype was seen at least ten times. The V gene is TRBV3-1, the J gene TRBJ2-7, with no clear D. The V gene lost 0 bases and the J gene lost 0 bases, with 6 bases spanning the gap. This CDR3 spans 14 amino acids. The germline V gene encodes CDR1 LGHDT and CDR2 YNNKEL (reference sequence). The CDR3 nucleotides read TGTGCCAGCAGCCAAGAGGTGGGCTCCTACGAGCAGTACTTC. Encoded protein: CASSQEVGSYEQYF.

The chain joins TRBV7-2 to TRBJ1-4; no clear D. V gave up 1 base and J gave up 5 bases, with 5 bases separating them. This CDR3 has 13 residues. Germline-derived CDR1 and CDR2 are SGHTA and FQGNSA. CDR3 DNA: TGTGCCAGCAGCTTAGGGTCGAATGAAAAACTGTTTTTT. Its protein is CASSLGSNEKLFF. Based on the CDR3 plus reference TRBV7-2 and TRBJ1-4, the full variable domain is GAGVSQSPSNKVTEKGKDVELRCDPISGHTALYWYRQSLGQGLEFLIYFQGNSAPDKSGLPSDRFSAERTGGSVSTLTIQRTQQEDSAVYLCASSLGSNEKLFFGSGTQLSVL.

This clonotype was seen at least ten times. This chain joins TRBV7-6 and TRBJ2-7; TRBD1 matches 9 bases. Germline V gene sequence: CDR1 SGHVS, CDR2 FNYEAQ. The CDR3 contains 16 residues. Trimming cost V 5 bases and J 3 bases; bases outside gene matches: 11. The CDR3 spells CASSQTPGTGYYEQYF. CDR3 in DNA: TGTGCCAGCAGCCAGACCCCCGGGACAGGGTACTACGAGCAGTACTTC. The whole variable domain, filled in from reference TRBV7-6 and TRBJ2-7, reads GAGVSQSPRYKVTKRGQDVALRCDPISGHVSLYWYRQALGQGPEFLTYFNYEAQQDKSGLPNDRFSAERPEGSISTLTIQRTEQRDSAMYRCASSQTPGTGYYEQYFGPGTRLTVT.

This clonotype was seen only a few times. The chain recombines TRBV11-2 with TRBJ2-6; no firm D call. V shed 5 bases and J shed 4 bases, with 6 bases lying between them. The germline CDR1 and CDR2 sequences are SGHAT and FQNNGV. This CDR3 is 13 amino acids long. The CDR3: CASSAKGANVLTF. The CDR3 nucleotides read TGTGCCAGCAGCGCAAAGGGGGCCAACGTCCTGACTTTC.

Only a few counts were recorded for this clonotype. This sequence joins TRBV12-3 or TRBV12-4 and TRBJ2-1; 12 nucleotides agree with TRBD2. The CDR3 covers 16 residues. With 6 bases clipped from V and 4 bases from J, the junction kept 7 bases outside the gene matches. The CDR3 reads CASSPRTSGTYNEQFF. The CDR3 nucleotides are TGTGCCAGCAGCCCAAGGACTAGCGGGACGTACAATGAGCAGTTCTTC.

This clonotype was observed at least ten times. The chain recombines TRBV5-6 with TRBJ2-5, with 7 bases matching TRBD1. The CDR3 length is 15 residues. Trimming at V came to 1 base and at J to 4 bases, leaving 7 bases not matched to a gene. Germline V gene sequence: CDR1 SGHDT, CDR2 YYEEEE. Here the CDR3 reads CASSLIDRDRETQYF. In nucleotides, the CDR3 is TGTGCCAGCAGCTTGATAGACAGGGATCGAGAGACCCAGTACTTC. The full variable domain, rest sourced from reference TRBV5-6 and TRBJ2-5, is DAGVTQSPTHLIKTRGQQVTLRCSPKSGHDTVSWYQQALGQGPQFIFQYYEEEERQRGNFPDRFSGHQFPNYSSELNVNALLLGDSALYLCASSLIDRDRETQYFGPGTRLLVL.

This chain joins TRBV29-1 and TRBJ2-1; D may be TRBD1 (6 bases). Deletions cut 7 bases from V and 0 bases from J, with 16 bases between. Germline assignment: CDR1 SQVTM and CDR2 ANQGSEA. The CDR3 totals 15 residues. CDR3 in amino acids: CSADDRRSSYNEQFF. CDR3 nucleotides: TGCAGCGCCGATGACAGGAGGAGCTCCTACAATGAGCAGTTCTTC.

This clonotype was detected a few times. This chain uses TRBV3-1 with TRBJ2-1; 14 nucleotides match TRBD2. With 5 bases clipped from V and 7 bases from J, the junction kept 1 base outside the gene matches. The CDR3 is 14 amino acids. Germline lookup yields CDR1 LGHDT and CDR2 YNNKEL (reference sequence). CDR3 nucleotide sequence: TGTGCCAGCAGCTGGACTAGCGGGAGGAATGAGCAGTTCTTC. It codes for CASSWTSGRNEQFF.